One sample yielded the 29 T cell receptor beta chains listed below, sequenced in a study of cytomegalovirus exposure and HLA in healthy donors. TCRdb's copy holds only in-frame clones and misses some; the assay was immunoSEQ multiplex PCR. Among 350,000 or so clones, 70% to 90% were seen once, and the ten largest hold 0.84%. The sample taken for sequencing was PBMCs. These receptors were obtained from a woman in her late teens or twenties in good health and CMV-seronegative.

The chain links TRBV2 to TRBJ2-7; TRBD1 aligns across 11 bases. The CDR3 spans 16 residues. Germline lookup yields CDR1 SNHLY and CDR2 FYNNEI. Losses at the gene ends were 5 bases for V and 2 bases for J; bases not matched to a gene: 8. CDR3: CASSRRTGGIAYEQYF. The CDR3 region has the DNA TGTGCCAGCAGTCGAAGGACAGGGGGCATCGCCTACGAGCAGTACTTC.

The chain carries TRBV28 and TRBJ2-5; 8 nucleotides line up with TRBD1. This CDR3 region has 15 residues. Trimming took 5 bases from V and 1 from J; bases not matched to a gene: 6. Per germline, CDR1 MDHEN and CDR2 SYDVKM. This CDR3 reads CASSLTQGAQETQYF. The CDR3 DNA follows: TGTGCCAGCAGTCTCACTCAGGGGGCCCAAGAGACCCAGTACTTC.

This CDR3 reads CASSPMIGATYEQYF. The CDR3, as DNA: TGTGCCAGCTCACCTATGATAGGGGCCACCTACGAGCAGTACTTC. The V and J genes are TRBV18 and TRBJ2-7, with D perhaps TRBD1 (5 bases). The CDR3 has 15 residues. V was clipped by 3 bases and J by 2 bases, with 14 bases between them. From germline, CDR1 is KGHSH and CDR2 LQKENI.

V is TRBV10-3 and J is TRBJ2-1, with 7 bases that match TRBD2. Germline V lookup: CDR1 ENHRY, CDR2 SYGVKD. The CDR3 is made up of 19 amino acids. V dropped 2 bases and J dropped 0; count of bases not matched to a gene: 13. The CDR3 loop is CAISEPGGLTASSYNEQFF. As DNA, the CDR3 is TGTGCCATCAGTGAGCCGGGAGGCCTAACCGCCAGCTCCTACAATGAGCAGTTCTTC.

V is TRBV29-1 and J is TRBJ2-3, with 9 bases that match TRBD2. CDR1 and CDR2 from the germline V gene are SQVTM and ANQGSEA. V dropped 3 bases and J dropped 9; count of bases not matched to a gene: 7. The CDR3 is 13 residues long. CDR3 DNA sequence: TGCAGCGTTGATCCGGTAGCGGGAGCGACGCAGTATTTT. Protein: CSVDPVAGATQYF.

This rearrangement joins TRBV21-1 to TRBJ2-7; the table's D call, TRBD2, has no DNA check behind it. TRBV21-1 is described as a pseudogene. The CDR3 runs to 18 residues. The CDR3 is CASKTLKEMTGSKYEQYF. For the CDR3, the DNA is TGTGCCAGCAAAACCTTAAAGGAAATGACCGGGAGTAAGTACGAGCAGTACTTC.

The V gene is TRBV9, the J gene TRBJ1-4; maybe TRBD1 (6 bases). This CDR3 has 15 residues. Germline V gene lookup returns CDR1 SGDLS and CDR2 YYNGEE. The germline V and J ends were trimmed by 1 base and 7 bases, with 14 bases remaining between them. The CDR3 bases are TGTGCCAGCAGCGTACTCCAGGGAGGGGGTGAAAAACTGTTTTTT. Encoded protein: CASSVLQGGGEKLFF. The full variable domain, rest sourced from reference TRBV9 and TRBJ1-4, is DSGVTQTPKHLITATGQRVTLRCSPRSGDLSVYWYQQSLDQGLQFLIQYYNGEERAKGNILERFSAQQFPDLHSELNLSSLELGDSALYFCASSVLQGGGEKLFFGSGTQLSVL.

The chain couples TRBV9 to TRBJ2-1; D might be TRBD2 (6 bases). Germline V gene lookup returns CDR1 SGDLS and CDR2 YYNGEE. The CDR3 extends over 15 amino acids. Trimming removed 4 bases from V and 5 bases from J, with 16 bases in between. The CDR3 coding sequence is TGTGCCAGCAGCCCTCGCGGGACTTATCACAATGAGCAGTTCTTC. As protein: CASSPRGTYHNEQFF.

This chain links TRBV7-9 with TRBJ2-7; unclear D gene. Trimming removed 4 bases from V and 3 bases from J, with 16 bases in between. The length of the CDR3 is 15 residues. Looked up from germline, CDR1 is SEHNR and CDR2 is FQNEAQ (reference sequence). The CDR3 region is CASSSTARQHYEQYF. DNA of the CDR3: TGTGCCAGCAGCTCTACGGCCAGGCAACACTACGAGCAGTACTTC. The full variable domain, with the rest looked up from reference TRBV7-9 and TRBJ2-7, is DTGVSQNPRHKITKRGQNVTFRCDPISEHNRLYWYRQTLGQGPEFLTYFQNEAQLEKSRLLSDRFSAERPKGSFSTLEIQRTEQGDSAMYLCASSSTARQHYEQYFGPGTRLTVT.

The V call is TRBV11-3, the J call TRBJ2-7; 10 positions agree with TRBD1. Trimming took 3 bases from V and 3 from J; bases not matched to a gene: 5. The CDR3 is 15 residues long. Germline V lookup: CDR1 SGHNT, CDR2 YENEEA. The CDR3: CASSFLGTGDYEQYF. CDR3 bases: TGTGCCAGCAGCTTCCTAGGGACAGGGGACTACGAGCAGTACTTC.

V gene TRBV2 combines with J gene TRBJ2-7; D is possibly TRBD1 (5 bases). Trimming shortened V by 1 base and J by 6 bases, and 13 bases separated the two germline ends. CDR1 and CDR2 from the germline V gene are SNHLY and FYNNEI. CDR3 size: 14 residues. In DNA, the CDR3 is TGTGCCAGCAGTGAAGATGCCCCAGGGCTCGAGCAGTACTTC. The encoded protein is CASSEDAPGLEQYF.

The chain has TRBV6-4 and TRBJ2-7; 10 nucleotides match TRBD1. Losses at the gene ends were 4 bases for V and 3 bases for J; bases not matched to a gene: 12. From germline, CDR1 is MRHNA and CDR2 SNTAGT. The length of the CDR3 is 17 residues. CDR3 in amino acids: CASSAPPPGQGLYEQYF. The CDR3 DNA reads as TGTGCCAGCAGTGCCCCCCCACCGGGACAGGGGCTCTACGAGCAGTACTTC.

The chain is built from TRBV4-2 and TRBJ1-1; tentatively, D is TRBD1 (5 bases). The length of the CDR3 is 12 residues. Germline V gene lookup returns CDR1 LGHNA and CDR2 YNFKEQ. V lost 6 bases and J lost 3, with 8 bases in between. The CDR3 DNA sequence: TGTGCCAGCAGGGGCAGGGACACTGAAGCTTTCTTT. Translated, it gives CASRGRDTEAFF.

This clone appeared a few times. The CDR3 is CAGNRAGNTEAFF. The CDR3 region has the DNA TGTGCCGGAAACAGGGCCGGGAACACTGAAGCTTTCTTT. V usage is TRBV30 and J usage is TRBJ1-1; TRBD1 might be the D (6 bases). Germline lookup yields CDR1 GTSNPN and CDR2 SVGIG (reference sequence). There are 13 residues in the CDR3. Trimming pared 8 bases from V and 1 base from J, leaving 14 bases between.

Written as DNA, the CDR3 is TGTGCCAGCTCACCAAGAACTAGCGCCGACACCGGGGAGCTGTTTTTT. Protein: CASSPRTSADTGELFF. The rearrangement uses TRBV18 and TRBJ2-2, with 7 nucleotides matching TRBD2. Trimming removed 2 bases from V and 3 bases from J; junction bases left unmatched: 6. This CDR3 has 16 residues. In germline, CDR1 is KGHSH, CDR2 LQKENI.

The V gene is TRBV27, the J gene TRBJ1-2; 7 positions agree with TRBD1. J was trimmed by 7 bases and V by 8 bases; bases with no gene match: 10. The CDR3 length is 13 residues. Per germline, CDR1 MNHEY and CDR2 SMNVEV (reference sequence). CDR3 sequence (DNA): TGTGCCAGCTCTTCCGACAGGGACCTTGGCTACACCTTC. The encoded protein is CASSSDRDLGYTF.

This chain uses TRBV27 with TRBJ2-1, with D unresolved. This CDR3 has 13 residues. V lost 7 bases and J lost 3, with 10 bases in between. The germline CDR1 and CDR2 sequences are MNHEY and SMNVEV (reference sequence). CDR3 sequence reads: CASKEANYNEQFF. In DNA, the CDR3 is TGTGCCAGCAAAGAGGCTAACTACAATGAGCAGTTCTTC.

For the CDR3, the DNA is TGTGCCAGCAGTGAATATCAAGGGGCGCGAGGCTACACCTTC. It codes for CASSEYQGARGYTF. This sequence joins TRBV25-1 and TRBJ1-2; maybe TRBD1 (5 bases). Trimming removed 0 bases from V and 8 bases from J, with 13 bases in between. Per the germline V gene, CDR1 is MGHDK and CDR2 is SYGVNS. The CDR3 runs to 14 residues.

The V and J genes are TRBV19 and TRBJ2-1; TRBD2 might be the D (6 bases). The CDR3 covers 15 residues. V shed 1 base and J shed 6 bases, with 13 bases lying between them. In germline, CDR1 is LNHDA, CDR2 SQIVND (reference sequence). CDR3: CASSIGGGFTNEQFF. For the CDR3, the DNA is TGTGCCAGTAGTATAGGTGGGGGGTTTACCAATGAGCAGTTCTTC.

The chain recombines TRBV7-3 with TRBJ2-7, with 10 bases aligning to TRBD2. Germline loops: CDR1 SGHTA, CDR2 FQGTGA. This CDR3 is 14 amino acids long. Losses at the gene ends were 5 bases for V and 5 bases for J; bases not matched to a gene: 6. The CDR3 loop reads CASSPTSGLDEQYF. The DNA for the CDR3 is TGTGCCAGCAGCCCGACTAGCGGGTTGGACGAGCAGTACTTC.

This chain joins TRBV18 and TRBJ2-7, with 11 bases fitting TRBD2. Germline values: CDR1 KGHSH, CDR2 LQKENI. J lost 1 base, V lost 2 bases, and 1 base had no gene match. The CDR3 length is 15 residues. CDR3 in DNA: TGTGCCAGCTCACCAGGGACTAGCGGTTCCTACGAGCAGTACTTC. This codes for CASSPGTSGSYEQYF.

The J gene is TRBJ2-7, the V gene TRBV19; the match to TRBD2 covers 9 bases. The J segment lost 3 bases and the V segment lost 4 bases, leaving 7 bases of the junction unmatched. The CDR3 runs 15 residues. CDR1 is LNHDA and CDR2 is SQIVND in the germline V gene (reference sequence). CDR3 sequence (DNA): TGTGCCAGTAGTACAGTAGCGGGAGAGCTCTACGAGCAGTACTTC. Translating it yields CASSTVAGELYEQYF.

The rearrangement uses TRBV10-3 and TRBJ2-7, with 9 bases that match TRBD1. Germline values: CDR1 ENHRY, CDR2 SYGVKD. The CDR3 contains 14 residues. The V and J ends lost 6 bases and 5 bases, in that order; junction bases with no gene match: 8. DNA for the CDR3: TGTGCCATCAGCTGGGACAGGGTGGAGGACGAGCAGTACTTC. As protein: CAISWDRVEDEQYF.

The chain combines TRBV29-1 with TRBJ2-3; 10 bases line up with TRBD2. From germline, CDR1 is SQVTM and CDR2 ANQGSEA. V shed 7 bases and J 2 bases; nucleotides not matched to a gene: 6. The CDR3 has 14 amino acids. This chain's CDR3 is CSAPLAGTTDTQYF. The CDR3 DNA is TGCAGCGCCCCACTAGCGGGAACCACAGATACGCAGTATTTT.

This clone has a handful of counts. The chain is built from TRBV15 and TRBJ1-4; D gene uncertain. V lost 1 base and J 8 bases, leaving 8 bases between the germline ends. Germline V gives CDR1 LNHNV, CDR2 YYDKDF (reference sequence). The CDR3 has 13 residues. The CDR3: CATSRGREEKLFF. CDR3 sequence (DNA): TGTGCCACCAGCAGAGGCCGTGAGGAAAAACTGTTTTTT.

The rearrangement joins TRBV5-1 to TRBJ1-1; D perhaps matches TRBD1 (5 bases). Looked up from germline, CDR1 is SGHRS and CDR2 is YFSETQ. Trimming left V 2 bases short and J 0 bases short, with 11 bases between. CDR3 size: 15 residues. CDR3 nucleotide sequence: TGCGCCAGCAGCTTTACAGGCGTCGTGAACACTGAAGCTTTCTTT. It is translated as CASSFTGVVNTEAFF.

This rearrangement joins TRBV4-2 to TRBJ1-2; 7 nucleotides align to TRBD1. CDR1 and CDR2 from the germline V gene are LGHNA and YNFKEQ. The V gene end was trimmed by 0 bases and the J gene end by 4 bases; junction bases not matched to a gene: 5. The CDR3 spans 15 residues. CDR3 sequence: CASSQDLAGGYGYTF. The CDR3 DNA is TGTGCCAGCAGCCAAGATTTGGCAGGGGGCTATGGCTACACCTTC.

This chain joins TRBV29-1 and TRBJ2-7; the match to TRBD1 covers 7 bases. This CDR3 contains 14 residues. V shed 4 bases, J shed 2 bases, and the junction held 8 bases outside the gene matches. The germline CDR1 and CDR2 sequences are SQVTM and ANQGSEA. Here the CDR3 reads CSVGPRQGAYEQYF. The DNA of the CDR3 is TGCAGCGTTGGCCCGAGGCAGGGGGCCTACGAGCAGTACTTC.

The chain couples TRBV5-6 to TRBJ2-7, with TRBD2 matching over 10 bases. The trim removed 0 bases at V and 5 bases at J, leaving 5 bases unmatched. The CDR3 runs 15 residues. Germline CDR1 is SGHDT and CDR2 is YYEEEE. The CDR3 protein is CASSLVLAGAHEQYF. CDR3 sequence (DNA): TGTGCCAGCAGCTTGGTTCTAGCGGGAGCCCACGAGCAGTACTTC.